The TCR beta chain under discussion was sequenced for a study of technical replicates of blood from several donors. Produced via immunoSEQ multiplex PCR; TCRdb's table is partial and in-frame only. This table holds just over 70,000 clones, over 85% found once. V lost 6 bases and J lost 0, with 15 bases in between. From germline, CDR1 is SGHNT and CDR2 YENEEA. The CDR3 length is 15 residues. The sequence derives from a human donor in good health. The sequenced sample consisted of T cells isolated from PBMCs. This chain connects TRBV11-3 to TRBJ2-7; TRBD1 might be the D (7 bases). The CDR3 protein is CASREGQHHSYEQYF. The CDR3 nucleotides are TGTGCCAGCAGGGAGGGACAGCACCACTCCTACGAGCAGTACTTC.